A single sample is the source of the 32 T cell receptor beta chains below, sequenced in a study of blood T cell repertoires in COVID-19. Sequencing was performed with immunoSEQ multiplex PCR; in TCRdb, only in-frame clones are kept and a portion is missing. The data hold tens of thousands of clones, with 82% observed a single time. Sequencing used peripheral blood. These TCRs come from a human donor in a cohort sampled during active COVID-19.

This clone was observed a single time. V gene TRBV4-2 combines with J gene TRBJ2-7; D remains ambiguous. Deletions cut 0 bases from V and 6 bases from J, with 9 bases between. Looked up from germline, CDR1 is LGHNA and CDR2 is YNFKEQ. The CDR3 contains 13 residues. CDR3 sequence (DNA): TGTGCCAGCAGCCAAGATTATGTTCTCGAGCAGTACTTC. Protein sequence: CASSQDYVLEQYF.

This clone was detected many times. The V gene is TRBV7-2, the J gene TRBJ2-7; no firm D call. The CDR3 runs 14 residues. Germline V lookup: CDR1 SGHTA, CDR2 FQGNSA. V lost 5 bases to trimming and J lost 6 bases, with 17 bases between them. The CDR3 is CASSPGVRLFEQYF. CDR3 nucleotides: TGTGCCAGCAGCCCAGGCGTCCGTTTATTCGAGCAGTACTTC.

This chain joins TRBV5-6 and TRBJ2-7, with D perhaps TRBD1 (5 bases). The CDR3 contains 14 residues. V was cut by 2 bases and J by 7 bases, with 16 bases left in between. Germline CDR1 and CDR2: SGHDT and YYEEEE. The CDR3 sequence: CASSLRQGVEEQYF. CDR3 in DNA: TGTGCCAGCAGCTTAAGGCAAGGGGTAGAGGAGCAGTACTTC.

The chain combines TRBV18 with TRBJ1-5, with D uncertain. CDR3 length equals 14 residues. V shed 6 bases and J shed 1 base, with 10 bases lying between them. Germline V gene lookup returns CDR1 KGHSH and CDR2 LQKENI. This CDR3 is CASSLSISNQPQHF. Here the CDR3 DNA reads TGTGCCAGCTCCCTTAGCATAAGCAATCAGCCCCAGCATTTT. The variable domain in full, with the rest retrieved from reference TRBV18 and TRBJ1-5, is NAGVMQNPRHLVRRRGQEARLRCSPMKGHSHVYWYRQLPEEGLKFMVYLQKENIIDESGMPKERFSAEFPKEGPSILRIQQVVRGDSAAYFCASSLSISNQPQHFGDGTRLSIL.

This chain uses TRBV2 with TRBJ1-1; TRBD1 matches at 8 bases. The CDR3 totals 14 residues. Trimming removed 6 bases from V and 8 bases from J; junction bases left unmatched: 11. The germline V gene has CDR1 SNHLY and CDR2 FYNNEI. The CDR3 region has the DNA TGTGCCAGCAGGGACCGGACAGGGAGCGGGGAAGCTTTCTTT. Its translation: CASRDRTGSGEAFF.

The chain combines TRBV19 with TRBJ2-7, with 8 bases lining up with TRBD1. The CDR3 is 18 residues long. V gave up 4 bases and J gave up 3 bases; unmatched junction bases: 17. Germline CDR1 LNHDA, CDR2 SQIVND (reference sequence). The DNA for the CDR3 is TGTGCCAGTAGTACGCGAAACGTGGGGACAGGCGTAAACTACGAGCAGTACTTC. This sequence encodes CASSTRNVGTGVNYEQYF. The full variable domain, its missing parts supplied by reference TRBV19 and TRBJ2-7, is DGGITQSPKYLFRKEGQNVTLSCEQNLNHDAMYWYRQDPGQGLRLIYYSQIVNDFQKGDIAEGYSVSREKKESFPLTVTSAQKNPTAFYLCASSTRNVGTGVNYEQYFGPGTRLTVT.

The chain carries TRBV10-3 and TRBJ2-7, with D perhaps matching TRBD2 (5 bases). The CDR3 totals 11 residues. The V gene's germline CDR1 is ENHRY and CDR2 SYGVKD. Deletions cut 11 bases from V and 5 bases from J, with 13 bases between. CDR3 coding DNA: TGTGCCTCCGCCGACTACCACGAGCAGTACTTC. Encoded protein: CASADYHEQYF.

The rearrangement joins TRBV7-8 to TRBJ2-7; D gene ambiguous. Deletions cut 5 bases from V and 7 bases from J, with 21 bases between. Germline V gene sequence: CDR1 SGHVS, CDR2 FQNEAQ. The CDR3 totals 15 residues. The CDR3 spells CASSRNVDILTEQYF. The CDR3 region has the DNA TGTGCCAGCAGCCGCAATGTCGACATTCTTACGGAGCAGTACTTC.

This clone was seen a few times. The gene calls are TRBV5-1 and TRBJ1-1, with 10 positions matching TRBD1. V shed 3 bases, J shed 5 bases, and the junction held 4 bases outside the gene matches. The CDR3 covers 14 residues. Looked up from germline, CDR1 is SGHRS and CDR2 is YFSETQ. The CDR3 protein is CASSYRTGGTEAFF. In nucleotides, the CDR3 is TGCGCCAGCAGCTACCGGACAGGGGGTACTGAAGCTTTCTTT.

The chain has TRBV15 and TRBJ1-2; D gene uncertain. V lost 0 bases and J 0 bases, leaving 8 bases between the germline ends. This CDR3 contains 15 residues. CDR1 LNHNV and CDR2 YYDKDF come from the germline V gene (reference sequence). This CDR3 reads CATSRDPFSNYGYTF. The CDR3 DNA follows: TGTGCCACCAGCAGAGACCCCTTCTCTAACTATGGCTACACCTTC.

This chain connects TRBV7-2 to TRBJ1-4, with TRBD1 matching 7 bases. V gave up 1 base and J gave up 3 bases; unmatched junction bases: 8. Germline assignment: CDR1 SGHTA and CDR2 FQGNSA. This CDR3 is built from 17 residues. CDR3 nucleotide sequence: TGTGCCAGCAGCTTAGTCCCAGGGGGTACGCCTAATGAAAAACTGTTTTTT. Translated: CASSLVPGGTPNEKLFF. Complete variable domain (other parts from reference TRBV7-2 and TRBJ1-4): GAGVSQSPSNKVTEKGKDVELRCDPISGHTALYWYRQSLGQGLEFLIYFQGNSAPDKSGLPSDRFSAERTGGSVSTLTIQRTQQEDSAVYLCASSLVPGGTPNEKLFFGSGTQLSVL.

The DNA for the CDR3 is TGTGCCAGCAGCTTAGCGGGGGGGCAGGGTACGCAGTATTTT. This translates into CASSLAGGQGTQYF. This chain uses TRBV7-2 with TRBJ2-3; possibly TRBD2 for D (7 bases). This CDR3 spans 14 amino acids. CDR1 and CDR2 from the germline V gene are SGHTA and FQGNSA. V was pared by 0 bases and J by 8 bases, with 12 bases between.

This CDR3 reads CASSPNTGGHGELFF. The CDR3 bases are TGTGCCAGCAGCCCAAATACAGGGGGCCACGGGGAGCTGTTTTTT. The V and J genes are TRBV4-2 and TRBJ2-2; TRBD1 agrees at 9 bases. The CDR3 loop spans 15 amino acids. The ends lost 4 bases at V and 7 bases at J; junction bases unmatched: 7. The germline CDR1 and CDR2 sequences are LGHNA and YNFKEQ.

Here the CDR3 DNA reads TGTGCCAGCAGTCGTCAGGGGGCTTTCAGCTCTGGGGCCAACGTCCTGACTTTC. Translation gives CASSRQGAFSSGANVLTF. V gene TRBV6-6 combines with J gene TRBJ2-6; 8 nucleotides line up with TRBD1. The length of the CDR3 is 18 residues. V was clipped by 5 bases and J by 0 bases; unmatched bases: 9. The germline CDR1 and CDR2 sequences are MNHNY and SVGAGI (reference sequence).

CDR3 amino acids: CASSSGTFGSNGYTF. CDR3 DNA sequence: TGCGCCAGCAGCTCGGGGACATTCGGGTCCAATGGCTACACCTTC. V is TRBV5-1 and J is TRBJ1-2, with D possibly TRBD1 on 6 matching bases. V was cut by 3 bases and J by 6 bases, with 18 bases left in between. CDR3 length: 15 amino acids. Germline V gene data show CDR1 as SGHRS and CDR2 as YFSETQ. Looking up the rest from reference TRBV5-1 and TRBJ1-2 gives the full variable domain: KAGVTQTPRYLIKTRGQQVTLSCSPISGHRSVSWYQQTPGQGLQFLFEYFSETQRNKGNFPGRFSGRQFSNSRSEMNVSTLELGDSALYLCASSSGTFGSNGYTFGSGTRLTVV.

The CDR3 coding sequence is TGTGCCAGCAGCCCGGACAGGGGGCAACGTTCACCCCTCCACTTT. It encodes CASSPDRGQRSPLHF. This chain connects TRBV3-1 (or the pseudogene TRBV3-2) to TRBJ1-6, with 11 bases fitting TRBD1. With V trimmed by 4 bases and J by 9 bases, 5 bases remained unmatched. Germline values: CDR1 LGHDT, CDR2 YNNKEL (reference sequence). CDR3 size: 15 residues.

This clone was recorded only once. The chain recombines TRBV2 with TRBJ2-7; 8 positions agree with TRBD1. CDR3 length: 18 residues. Germline V lookup: CDR1 SNHLY, CDR2 FYNNEI. The trim removed 5 bases at V and 0 bases at J, leaving 15 bases unmatched. The CDR3, as DNA: TGTGCCAGCAGTCGACTACCGCCGACAGGGGAATTCTCCTACGAGCAGTACTTC. Protein sequence: CASSRLPPTGEFSYEQYF.

This clone was recorded only once. J is TRBJ1-5 and V is TRBV7-8; 7 bases match TRBD1. J gave up 3 bases and V 4 bases, and 9 bases lay outside the gene matches. The CDR3 extends over 16 amino acids. CDR1 and CDR2 from the germline V gene are SGHVS and FQNEAQ. The CDR3, as DNA: TGTGCCAGCAGCTCGGCCGGGACAGTGGCCAATCAGCCCCAGCATTTT. Translated: CASSSAGTVANQPQHF. Combining the CDR3 with reference TRBV7-8 and TRBJ1-5 gives the whole variable domain GAGVSQSPRYKVAKRGQDVALRCDPISGHVSLFWYQQALGQGPEFLTYFQNEAQLDKSGLPSDRFFAERPEGSVSTLKIQRTQQEDSAVYLCASSSAGTVANQPQHFGDGTRLSIL.

The rearrangement joins TRBV10-2 to TRBJ1-4, with 7 bases that match TRBD1. The CDR3 extends over 14 amino acids. Unmatched junction bases numbered 2, after V lost 4 bases and J lost 3 bases. Germline values: CDR1 WSHSY, CDR2 SAAADI. CDR3 sequence (DNA): TGCGCCAGCAGTGGAACAGGGGCTAATGAAAAACTGTTTTTT. Translating it yields CASSGTGANEKLFF.

The V and J genes are TRBV30 and TRBJ1-4; tentative D call: TRBD1 (6 bases). V lost 0 bases, J lost 6 bases, and 11 bases lay in between. Germline V gene sequence: CDR1 GTSNPN, CDR2 SVGIG (reference sequence). The CDR3 runs to 14 residues. CDR3: CAWSVGRGDEKLFF. In DNA, the CDR3 is TGTGCCTGGAGTGTCGGCAGGGGAGATGAAAAACTGTTTTTT. The entire variable domain, with the rest obtained from reference TRBV30 and TRBJ1-4, is as follows: SQTIHQWPATLVQPVGSPLSLECTVEGTSNPNLYWYRQAAGRGLQLLFYSVGIGQISSEVPQNLSASRPQDRQFILSSKKLLLSDSGFYLCAWSVGRGDEKLFFGSGTQLSVL.

This chain connects TRBV2 to TRBJ2-2; D is perhaps TRBD1 (5 bases). This CDR3 contains 15 residues. Germline V CDR1 and CDR2: SNHLY, FYNNEI. Between the trimmed V and J ends, which lost 4 bases and 6 bases, there was a span of 15 bases. As DNA, the CDR3 is TGTGCCAGCAGTGGGGGCCAAGTCGCCCCCGGGGAGCTGTTTTTT. It codes for CASSGGQVAPGELFF. Looking up the rest from reference TRBV2 and TRBJ2-2 gives the full variable domain: EPEVTQTPSHQVTQMGQEVILRCVPISNHLYFYWYRQILGQKVEFLVSFYNNEISEKSEIFDDQFSVERPDGSNFTLKIRSTKLEDSAMYFCASSGGQVAPGELFFGEGSRLTVL.

V gene TRBV14 combines with J gene TRBJ1-3; D may be TRBD1 (6 bases). The germline V gene encodes CDR1 SGHDN and CDR2 FVKESK. The CDR3 runs to 17 residues. Trimming shortened V by 5 bases and J by 0 bases, and 17 bases separated the two germline ends. CDR3 loop: CASSALRGHTSGNTIYF. The CDR3 nucleotides are TGTGCCAGCAGCGCCTTGAGGGGACACACCTCTGGAAACACCATATATTTT.

The chain joins TRBV5-4 to TRBJ1-1; D unclear. The CDR3 loop spans 14 amino acids. V shed 0 bases and J shed 9 bases, with 15 bases lying between them. Germline CDR1 SGHNT, CDR2 YYREEE (reference sequence). The CDR3 sequence: CASSLERAHPKAFF. The CDR3 bases are TGTGCCAGCAGCTTGGAGAGGGCCCACCCCAAAGCTTTCTTT.

This sequence joins TRBV18 and TRBJ1-4, with D tentatively TRBD1 (5 bases). This CDR3 has 15 residues. The ends were cut back, 0 bases at V and 4 bases at J, with 9 bases in the middle. The V gene's germline CDR1 is KGHSH and CDR2 LQKENI. In nucleotides, the CDR3 is TGTGCCAGCTCACCACCGGGGGAGGTTAATGAAAAACTGTTTTTT. Protein: CASSPPGEVNEKLFF. Drawing the rest from reference TRBV18 and TRBJ1-4, the complete variable domain is NAGVMQNPRHLVRRRGQEARLRCSPMKGHSHVYWYRQLPEEGLKFMVYLQKENIIDESGMPKERFSAEFPKEGPSILRIQQVVRGDSAAYFCASSPPGEVNEKLFFGSGTQLSVL.

The chain has TRBV7-9 and TRBJ2-5, with D perhaps TRBD1 (5 bases). Germline values: CDR1 SEHNR, CDR2 FQNEAQ (reference sequence). This CDR3 contains 14 residues. The V end lost 3 bases, the J end lost 0 bases, and 8 bases lay between the germline ends. CDR3 loop: CASSLTDNQETQYF. The CDR3 region has the DNA TGTGCCAGCAGCTTGACAGATAACCAAGAGACCCAGTACTTC.

This sequence joins TRBV10-2 and TRBJ2-5, with 12 bases identical to TRBD2. CDR1 and CDR2 from the germline V gene are WSHSY and SAAADI. The CDR3 spans 19 residues. Unmatched junction bases numbered 11, after V lost 3 bases and J lost 0 bases. The CDR3 region has the DNA TGCGCCAGCAGTGACCCTAGCGGGGGGGTCCAAGCCTACCAAGAGACCCAGTACTTC. Translation gives CASSDPSGGVQAYQETQYF.

V gene TRBV5-8 combines with J gene TRBJ1-2; D remains unclear. Germline V CDR1 and CDR2: SGHTS, YDEGEE. V lost 1 base to trimming and J lost 14 bases, with 18 bases between them. The CDR3 contains 13 residues. The CDR3 region has the DNA TGTGCCAGCAGCTTGCTCAACCGGGGTGGTGGAACCTTC. Its translation: CASSLLNRGGGTF. The full variable domain, rest sourced from reference TRBV5-8 and TRBJ1-2, is EAGVTQSPTHLIKTRGQQATLRCSPISGHTSVYWYQQALGLGLQFLLWYDEGEERNRGNFPPRFSGRQFPNYSSELNVNALELEDSALYLCASSLLNRGGGTFGSGTRLTVV.

Remarks on this clone: One junction end disagrees with the germline gene, perhaps due to a read error. The rearrangement uses TRBV18 and TRBJ1-2; D is uncertain. Germline loops: CDR1 KGHSH, CDR2 LQKENI. The CDR3 consists of 18 residues. CDR3 DNA: TGTGCCAGTTCACCACTGATAACAGTAAGTAAAGCTAACTATGGCTACACCTTC. Protein product: CASSPLITVSKANYGYTF.

The chain links TRBV6-6 to TRBJ1-1, with D possibly matching TRBD1 (6 bases). Germline V gene sequence: CDR1 MNHNY, CDR2 SVGAGI (reference sequence). The CDR3 has 15 amino acids. V lost 2 bases and J 0 bases, leaving 10 bases between the germline ends. Written as DNA, the CDR3 is TGTGCCAGCAGTTACGCAGGGGACATGAACACTGAAGCTTTCTTT. Its translation: CASSYAGDMNTEAFF.

V is TRBV9 and J is TRBJ1-5; D not certain. The V end lost 0 bases, the J end lost 0 bases, and 10 bases lay between the germline ends. The CDR3 has 16 residues. The germline CDR1 and CDR2 sequences are SGDLS and YYNGEE. Here the CDR3 reads CASSVGVGDSNQPQHF. In DNA, the CDR3 is TGTGCCAGCAGCGTAGGGGTCGGGGATAGCAATCAGCCCCAGCATTTT.

The chain joins TRBV19 to TRBJ1-2, with D perhaps TRBD1 (6 bases). V lost 4 bases and J lost 7, with 13 bases in between. This CDR3 comprises 13 residues. Germline V CDR1 and CDR2: LNHDA, SQIVND (reference sequence). DNA for the CDR3: TGTGCCAGTAGTAGGGGGCAGGCCCGTGGCTACACCTTC. Protein product: CASSRGQARGYTF.

CDR3: CASSLPGTTLQETQYF. The CDR3 region has the DNA TGTGCCAGCAGCTTGCCTGGGACTACCCTTCAAGAGACCCAGTACTTC. The rearrangement uses TRBV5-4 and TRBJ2-5; 7 positions agree with TRBD2. The CDR3 has 16 amino acids. CDR1 SGHNT and CDR2 YYREEE come from the germline V gene (reference sequence). The ends lost 1 base at V and 2 bases at J; junction bases unmatched: 8.